These 23 T cell receptor beta chains came from one sample sequenced in a study of human T cells and chemical hapten exposure (TCRdb year 2021). Libraries were constructed by RACE. TCRdb records NextSeq 500 as the sequencer. TCRdb cleaned the public reads at Q25 with fastp, built clones with MiXCR and kept in-frame beta chains. Identical CDR3 protein sequences are pooled into one entry, listed with their most common genes and DNA. The sample table records 280,000 or so distinct CDR3 sequences; approximately 7.5% of these occur just once. The top ten clones comprise more than 0.95% of the sample. Read against the paper, the sample's time point label means: pre-sensitization, week 0. What this sample's treatment or condition label stands for: therapeutic diphenylcyclopropenone sensitization with weekly scalp DPC. Source: whole blood, taken in connection with sensitization to the hapten diphenylcyclopropenone (DPC). All receptors come from a young man with alopecia areata. Some clones in this sample may be carry-over from other donors' samples.

This clonotype was picked up a small number of times. The chain links TRBV6-5 to TRBJ1-1; 8 bases agree with TRBD1. There are 17 residues in the CDR3. Losses at the gene ends were 4 bases for V and 3 bases for J; bases not matched to a gene: 13. Germline V gene data show CDR1 as MNHEY and CDR2 as SVGAGI. CDR3 in DNA: TGTGCCAGCAGTTGGGGGGACCGACAGGGGTTGTACACTGAAGCTTTCTTT. Translated: CASSWGDRQGLYTEAFF.

The chain uses TRBV27 and TRBJ2-7; 8 bases fit TRBD1. The length of the CDR3 is 14 residues. J was trimmed by 0 bases and V by 4 bases; bases with no gene match: 2. CDR1 MNHEY and CDR2 SMNVEV come from the germline V gene (reference sequence). CDR3 sequence reads: CASSWTGSSYEQYV. The CDR3, as DNA: TGTGCCAGCAGTTGGACAGGGAGCTCCTACGAGCAGTACGTC.

This clonotype was found many times. This chain connects TRBV29-1 to TRBJ2-3; D may be TRBD2 (6 bases). The CDR3 length is 13 residues. CDR1 is SQVTM and CDR2 is ANQGSEA in the germline V gene. Trimming took off 8 bases at V and 0 bases at J, with 12 bases between the two ends. The CDR3 DNA sequence: TGCAGCTTCGATGGGGGGAGCACAGATACGCAGTATTTT. It translates to CSFDGGSTDTQYF.

The chain has TRBV5-6 and TRBJ2-3; 11 bases fit TRBD2. The CDR3 sequence is 17 residues long. The J segment lost 2 bases and the V segment lost 1 base, leaving 6 bases of the junction unmatched. The germline V gene encodes CDR1 SGHDT and CDR2 YYEEEE. CDR3 protein: CASSLWLAGGITDTQYF. The CDR3 coding sequence is TGTGCCAGCAGCTTGTGGCTAGCGGGGGGTATCACAGATACGCAGTATTTT.

A few counts support this clonotype. The chain employs TRBV28 and TRBJ1-5; 11 nucleotides align to TRBD1. The CDR3 length is 17 residues. Looked up from germline, CDR1 is MDHEN and CDR2 is SYDVKM. With 6 bases clipped from V and 2 bases from J, the junction kept 9 bases outside the gene matches. CDR3 protein: CASSTGQGVIGNQPQHF. In nucleotides, the CDR3 is TGTGCCAGCAGCACGGGACAGGGGGTGATTGGCAATCAGCCCCAGCATTTT.

This chain links TRBV4-1 with TRBJ2-5, with TRBD2 matching 9 bases. Germline V lookup: CDR1 MGHRA, CDR2 YSYEKL. The CDR3 extends over 15 amino acids. V lost 4 bases and J lost 3; bases outside the gene matches: 6. The CDR3 sequence is CASSPGLAKKETQYF. In nucleotides, the CDR3 is TGCGCCAGCAGCCCGGGACTAGCTAAGAAAGAGACCCAGTACTTC.

This sequence joins TRBV5-1 and TRBJ1-1, with D maybe TRBD1 (6 bases). V lost 7 bases to trimming and J lost 6 bases, with 22 bases between them. Germline V CDR1 and CDR2: SGHRS, YFSETQ. The CDR3 contains 15 residues. This chain's CDR3 is CASGEVRGVAAEAFF. The CDR3 DNA reads as TGCGCCAGCGGAGAGGTCAGGGGAGTGGCCGCTGAAGCTTTCTTT.

This clonotype was counted between two and nine times. In nucleotides, the CDR3 is TGTGCCAGCATCGGGACACCAGATGAAGCTTTCTTT. As protein: CASIGTPDEAFF. This chain joins TRBV6-2 or TRBV6-3 and TRBJ1-1, with D possibly TRBD1 on 6 matching bases. The CDR3 sequence is 12 residues long. Germline V gene lookup returns CDR1 MNHEY and CDR2 SVGEGT. Trimming left V 7 bases short and J 7 bases short, with 13 bases between.

The sample holds a few counts of this clonotype. The chain links TRBV29-1 to TRBJ1-1, with D uncertain. Trimming pared 2 bases from V and 1 base from J, leaving 8 bases between. The CDR3 sequence is 13 residues long. Germline assignment: CDR1 SQVTM and CDR2 ANQGSEA. CDR3 in amino acids: CSVESSRNTEAFF. CDR3 sequence (DNA): TGCAGCGTTGAATCGTCCAGGAACACTGAAGCTTTCTTT.

This chain joins TRBV28 and TRBJ2-7; the match to TRBD1 covers 7 bases. CDR1 and CDR2 from the germline V gene are MDHEN and SYDVKM. The CDR3 runs to 12 residues. The J segment lost 5 bases and the V segment lost 6 bases, leaving 4 bases of the junction unmatched. The CDR3 is CASSVTGNEQYF. The CDR3 DNA reads TGTGCCAGCAGCGTGACAGGGAACGAGCAGTACTTC.

The chain combines TRBV9 with TRBJ2-3; 7 bases match TRBD2. This CDR3 region has 18 residues. V gave up 4 bases and J gave up 5 bases; unmatched junction bases: 19. Germline V lookup: CDR1 SGDLS, CDR2 YYNGEE. CDR3 nucleotides: TGTGCCAGCAGCCCACAAACCGGGCGAGCGGGAAAGGGAGATACGCAGTATTTT. Encoded protein: CASSPQTGRAGKGDTQYF. Using reference TRBV9 and TRBJ2-3 for the parts outside the CDR3, the full variable domain is DSGVTQTPKHLITATGQRVTLRCSPRSGDLSVYWYQQSLDQGLQFLIQYYNGEERAKGNILERFSAQQFPDLHSELNLSSLELGDSALYFCASSPQTGRAGKGDTQYFGPGTRLTVL.

This clonotype was counted between two and nine times. The chain uses TRBV6-5 and TRBJ2-7; 15 bases align to TRBD2. Losses at the gene ends were 5 bases for V and 1 base for J; bases not matched to a gene: 6. Germline assignment: CDR1 MNHEY and CDR2 SVGAGI. The CDR3 sequence is 17 residues long. CDR3 in amino acids: CASSKGTSGGQSYEQYF. The CDR3 region has the DNA TGTGCCAGCAGTAAAGGGACTAGCGGGGGGCAATCCTACGAGCAGTACTTC.

The rearrangement joins TRBV29-1 to TRBJ1-2; no clear D gene. Trimming took off 4 bases at V and 1 base at J, with 10 bases between the two ends. This CDR3 spans 13 amino acids. CDR1 is SQVTM, CDR2 ANQGSEA, per germline. This chain's CDR3 is CSVGTANNYGYTF. The CDR3 bases are TGCAGCGTTGGGACCGCTAATAACTATGGCTACACCTTC.

This clonotype was recorded many times. This chain links TRBV7-8 with TRBJ1-4; D is ambiguous. The CDR3 length is 15 residues. V lost 3 bases, J lost 6 bases, and 14 bases lay in between. Germline V gene data show CDR1 as SGHVS and CDR2 as FQNEAQ. The CDR3 sequence is CASSLVTQMDEKLFF. For the CDR3, the DNA is TGTGCCAGCAGCTTGGTAACACAGATGGATGAAAAACTGTTTTTT.

J is TRBJ2-6 and V is TRBV7-2, with D possibly TRBD1 on 5 matching bases. This CDR3 is 18 amino acids long. Trimming pared 6 bases from V and 0 bases from J, leaving 18 bases between. CDR1 SGHTA and CDR2 FQGNSA come from the germline V gene. DNA for the CDR3: TGTGCCAGCAGGGGGTACGGTCAGGGCCGCTCTGGGGCCAACGTCCTGACTTTC. Its protein is CASRGYGQGRSGANVLTF.

On this clonotype: This may be a read error, as it is one base from a much larger clone. The V and J genes are TRBV3-1 and TRBJ2-1; D remains unclear. There are 15 residues in the CDR3. Germline-derived CDR1 and CDR2 are LGHDT and YNNKEL (reference sequence). Trimming took off 2 bases at V and 9 bases at J, with 17 bases between the two ends. The DNA for the CDR3 is TGTGCCAGCAGCCAAAACGGAGTCCTTCCTGGTGAGCAGTTCTTC. Its protein is CASSQNGVLPGEQFF.

The chain has TRBV12-3 or TRBV12-4 and TRBJ1-2; D may be TRBD1 (6 bases). CDR3 length equals 13 residues. V dropped 6 bases and J dropped 6 bases, with 14 bases sitting between them. The CDR3 DNA reads as TGTGCCAGCAGAGCTACAGGGATCCATGGCTACACCTTC. Encoded protein: CASRATGIHGYTF.

This clonotype was seen a handful of times. This chain uses TRBV6-2 or TRBV6-3 with TRBJ2-7; D may be TRBD1 (6 bases). With 2 bases removed from V and 2 bases from J, the gap between germline ends came to 13 bases. The CDR3 contains 15 residues. From germline, CDR1 is MNHEY and CDR2 SVGEGT. The CDR3 sequence: CASSYLETGPYEQYF. CDR3 DNA sequence: TGTGCCAGCAGTTACCTAGAGACAGGCCCCTACGAGCAGTACTTC.

DNA of the CDR3: TGTGCCAGCAGCTTAGGGGGGGACTCTAGCACAGATACGCAGTATTTT. This codes for CASSLGGDSSTDTQYF. V is TRBV7-2 and J is TRBJ2-3; TRBD2 is a possible D gene (6 bases). Trimming removed 1 base at V and 0 bases at J, with 11 bases between. Per the germline V gene, CDR1 is SGHTA and CDR2 is FQGNSA. There are 16 residues in the CDR3.

This clonotype was detected only a few times. The chain employs TRBV2 and TRBJ1-4; 7 bases are a match to TRBD1. This CDR3 has 16 residues. CDR1 and CDR2 (germline): SNHLY, FYNNEI. Germline trimming cut 6 bases from V and 6 bases from J; bases unmatched to any gene: 13. The CDR3 nucleotides read TGTGCCAGCAGATTAAGGAGGACAGGAGTCGATGAAAAACTGTTTTTT. This encodes CASRLRRTGVDEKLFF.

The chain carries TRBV6-5 and TRBJ2-7; possibly TRBD1 for D (5 bases). The CDR3 spans 14 residues. Germline values: CDR1 MNHEY, CDR2 SVGAGI. V lost 0 bases, J lost 7 bases, and 13 bases lay in between. CDR3 sequence: CASSYSLGAKEQYV. DNA of the CDR3: TGTGCCAGCAGTTACTCCTTAGGGGCCAAAGAGCAGTACGTC.

This clonotype appeared many times. V usage is TRBV5-1 and J usage is TRBJ2-2, with D hard to call. Looked up from germline, CDR1 is SGHRS and CDR2 is YFSETQ. Deletions cut 0 bases from V and 3 bases from J, with 6 bases between. The CDR3 spans 14 residues. CDR3 coding DNA: TGCGCCAGCAGCTTGGCCAGCTACACCGGGGAGCTGTTTTTT. Translation: CASSLASYTGELFF. Full variable domain (outside the CDR3, taken from reference TRBV5-1 and TRBJ2-2): KAGVTQTPRYLIKTRGQQVTLSCSPISGHRSVSWYQQTPGQGLQFLFEYFSETQRNKGNFPGRFSGRQFSNSRSEMNVSTLELGDSALYLCASSLASYTGELFFGEGSRLTVL.

The table lists this clonotype with many counts. CDR3 protein: CASSGDQETQYF. CDR3 in DNA: TGTGCCAGCAGTGGTGATCAAGAGACCCAGTACTTC. This sequence joins TRBV6-1 and TRBJ2-5; D is undetermined. Germline V gives CDR1 MNHNS, CDR2 SASEGT. This CDR3 is 12 amino acids long. V was shortened by 4 bases and J by 2 bases, with 5 bases between the two germline ends.